Listed below are T cell receptor beta chains from one sample, sequenced in a study of T-cell memory formation after mild COVID-19. TCRdb itself ran the 5' RACE reads through MiXCR, one entry per CDR3 protein. Among about 130,000 distinct CDR3 sequences, under 30% were seen once, and the ten largest hold approximately 25%. Sequenced input: PBMCs or a T cell subset sorted from them (not recorded which). These TCRs come from an adult woman who had mild COVID-19 (a few samples of this study predate the infection). Cell type and time point are not known. Both conserved end residues are part of each CDR3. Each record gives: D gene, J gene, clone size, V gene, CDR3 DNA, CDR3 protein. The D gene is left open where the match is weak. Rows give clone size only sometimes, using once, few, many, or a class for an expanded clone.

D gene: .; J gene: TRBJ2-5; clone size: few; V gene: TRBV7-9; CDR3 DNA: TGTGCCAGCAGTTCGGAGGGTTGGCAAGAGACCCAGTACTTC; CDR3 protein: CASSSEGWQETQYF
D gene: .; J gene: TRBJ2-5; clone size: .; V gene: TRBV24-1; CDR3 DNA: TGTGCCACCAGTGATTCCGAACGGGTGGAAGAGACCCAGTACTTC; CDR3 protein: CATSDSERVEETQYF
D gene: .; J gene: TRBJ1-1; clone size: many; V gene: TRBV9; CDR3 DNA: TGTGCCAGCTCGGCCGGGGGGAACACTGAAGCTTTCTTT; CDR3 protein: CASSAGGNTEAFF
D gene: TRBD2; J gene: TRBJ2-3; clone size: .; V gene: TRBV23-1; CDR3 DNA: TGCGCCAGCAGTCATTCGGGGGGGCGGGCAGATACGCAGTATTTT; CDR3 protein: CASSHSGGRADTQYF
D gene: .; J gene: TRBJ2-1; clone size: few; V gene: TRBV5-1; CDR3 DNA: TGCGCCAGCAGCTTGGGCCAGACCAATGAGCAGTTCTTC; CDR3 protein: CASSLGQTNEQFF
D gene: .; J gene: TRBJ2-7; clone size: few; V gene: TRBV4-1; CDR3 DNA: TGCGCCAGCAGCCAAAGTACGACAGTAGCCTACGAGCAGTACTTC; CDR3 protein: CASSQSTTVAYEQYF
D gene: .; J gene: TRBJ1-2; clone size: .; V gene: TRBV7-9; CDR3 DNA: TGTGCCAGCACCACTTCGACGGACTATGGCTACACCTTC; CDR3 protein: CASTTSTDYGYTF
D gene: TRBD1; J gene: TRBJ2-7; clone size: .; V gene: TRBV9; CDR3 DNA: TGTGCCAGCAGCCAGACGCCGGGACAGGTCTACGAGCAGTACTTC; CDR3 protein: CASSQTPGQVYEQYF
D gene: .; J gene: TRBJ2-3; clone size: .; V gene: TRBV7-2; CDR3 DNA: TGTGCCAGCAGCCACCGGGGGCTAGCAGCCACAGATACGCAGTATTTT; CDR3 protein: CASSHRGLAATDTQYF
D gene: TRBD2; J gene: TRBJ2-2; clone size: .; V gene: TRBV10-3; CDR3 DNA: TGTGCCATCAGTGAATTAGGGCTAGCGGGAGTGAACACCGGGGAGCTGTTTTTT; CDR3 protein: CAISELGLAGVNTGELFF
D gene: .; J gene: TRBJ2-7; clone size: .; V gene: TRBV5-1; CDR3 DNA: TGCGCCAGCAGCCTCACCCTCCCTGTTTTGGCTCCCGCGGGCGAGCAGTACTTC; CDR3 protein: CASSLTLPVLAPAGEQYF
D gene: .; J gene: TRBJ2-7; clone size: few; V gene: TRBV7-9; CDR3 DNA: TGTGCCAGCAGCTTAGACAGTCTCTCCTACGAGCAGTACTTC; CDR3 protein: CASSLDSLSYEQYF
D gene: .; J gene: TRBJ1-1; clone size: .; V gene: TRBV7-6; CDR3 DNA: TGTGCCAGCAGCTTGGACCGTCGGGTGAACACTGAAGCTTTCTTT; CDR3 protein: CASSLDRRVNTEAFF
D gene: TRBD2; J gene: TRBJ2-6; clone size: .; V gene: TRBV7-6; CDR3 DNA: TGTGCCAGCAGCCGAACTCAGGGACTAGGGGGCTCTGGGGCCAACGTCCTGACTTTC; CDR3 protein: CASSRTQGLGGSGANVLTF
D gene: .; J gene: TRBJ2-3; clone size: .; V gene: TRBV12-3/TRBV12-4; CDR3 DNA: TGTGCCAGCAGGCAGGGGACAGATACGCAGTATTTT; CDR3 protein: CASRQGTDTQYF
D gene: TRBD2; J gene: TRBJ2-4; clone size: few; V gene: TRBV28; CDR3 DNA: TGTGCCAGCAGTCTTACTAGCGGGAAAAACATTCAGTACTTC; CDR3 protein: CASSLTSGKNIQYF
D gene: TRBD2; J gene: TRBJ2-7; clone size: .; V gene: TRBV6-2/TRBV6-3; CDR3 DNA: TGTGCCAGCAGTTCGGGACTAGCGGGAATAGGCGAGCAGTACTTC; CDR3 protein: CASSSGLAGIGEQYF
D gene: TRBD2; J gene: TRBJ2-3; clone size: few; V gene: TRBV11-2; CDR3 DNA: TGTGCCAGCAGCACGCGGACTAGCGGGAGACGAGATACGCAGTATTTT; CDR3 protein: CASSTRTSGRRDTQYF
D gene: .; J gene: TRBJ1-1; clone size: few; V gene: TRBV2; CDR3 DNA: TGTGCCAGCACTGAACAGGTAGCAGCTTTCTTT; CDR3 protein: CASTEQVAAFF
D gene: .; J gene: TRBJ1-2; clone size: .; V gene: TRBV7-3; CDR3 DNA: TGTGCCAGCAGCTTAACGTCGGACGGCAACTATGGCTACACCTTC; CDR3 protein: CASSLTSDGNYGYTF
D gene: .; J gene: TRBJ2-1; clone size: few; V gene: TRBV7-7; CDR3 DNA: TGTGCTAGCAGCCTAAGACTGGGCTCCTACAATGAGCAGTTCTTC; CDR3 protein: CASSLRLGSYNEQFF
D gene: TRBD1; J gene: TRBJ1-1; clone size: .; V gene: TRBV7-8; CDR3 DNA: TGTGCCAGCAGCTCGTCACGGACAGGGGGCGCATTTAGTGGTGACACTGAAGCTTTCTTT; CDR3 protein: CASSSSRTGGAFSGDTEAFF
D gene: TRBD2; J gene: TRBJ2-1; clone size: few; V gene: TRBV12-3/TRBV12-4; CDR3 DNA: TGTGCCAGCTCCCGGGGGGAGACATACAATGAGCAGTTCTTC; CDR3 protein: CASSRGETYNEQFF
D gene: .; J gene: TRBJ1-5; clone size: few; V gene: TRBV5-6; CDR3 DNA: TGTGCCAGCAGCCTCGGGAGTGAAGGTCAGCCCCAGCATTTT; CDR3 protein: CASSLGSEGQPQHF
D gene: .; J gene: TRBJ2-7; clone size: few; V gene: TRBV27; CDR3 DNA: TGTGCCAGCAGTGTAGGGGTCTCCTACGAGCAGTACTTC; CDR3 protein: CASSVGVSYEQYF
D gene: TRBD1; J gene: TRBJ1-1; clone size: .; V gene: TRBV24-1; CDR3 DNA: TGTGCCACCAAGGGACAGGACGGTGGGACTGAAGCTTTCTTT; CDR3 protein: CATKGQDGGTEAFF
D gene: .; J gene: TRBJ2-5; clone size: few; V gene: TRBV15; CDR3 DNA: TGTGCCACCACGGGACATGTATCACCGCAAGAGACCCAGTACTTC; CDR3 protein: CATTGHVSPQETQYF
D gene: .; J gene: TRBJ2-5; clone size: .; V gene: TRBV18; CDR3 DNA: TGTGCCAGCTCGCATCAGGGGTTACAAGAGACCCAGTACTTC; CDR3 protein: CASSHQGLQETQYF
D gene: TRBD2; J gene: TRBJ2-1; clone size: .; V gene: TRBV7-2; CDR3 DNA: TGTGCCAGCAGCACAGGGACTAGCAGGGAGTTCTTC; CDR3 protein: CASSTGTSREFF
D gene: .; J gene: TRBJ1-1; clone size: once; V gene: TRBV6-5; CDR3 DNA: TGTGCCAGCAGTCTCCACACGCCTTACAGGGCCAGTTACACTGAAGCTTTCTTT; CDR3 protein: CASSLHTPYRASYTEAFF
D gene: .; J gene: TRBJ2-3; clone size: .; V gene: TRBV18; CDR3 DNA: TGTGCCAGCTCACCCCCTGGGACTAGCACAGATACGCAGTATTTT; CDR3 protein: CASSPPGTSTDTQYF
D gene: .; J gene: TRBJ2-7; clone size: .; V gene: TRBV4-2; CDR3 DNA: TGTGCCAGCAGCCCCACGGTTTCGGCCTACGAGCAGTACTTC; CDR3 protein: CASSPTVSAYEQYF
D gene: TRBD2; J gene: TRBJ2-3; clone size: .; V gene: TRBV5-1; CDR3 DNA: TGCGCCAGCAGCCCGCCGGGACTAGCGGGAGGGCAATTCACAGATACGCAGTATTTT; CDR3 protein: CASSPPGLAGGQFTDTQYF
D gene: .; J gene: TRBJ1-1; clone size: few; V gene: TRBV13; CDR3 DNA: TGTGCCAGCAGCTTAAGAACGAACACTGAAGCTTTCTTT; CDR3 protein: CASSLRTNTEAFF
D gene: TRBD1; J gene: TRBJ1-4; clone size: .; V gene: TRBV6-6; CDR3 DNA: TGTGCCAGCAGTTACCCGCGTACAAAGGGGACAGGAATAAATGAAAAACTGTTTTTT; CDR3 protein: CASSYPRTKGTGINEKLFF
D gene: .; J gene: TRBJ1-2; clone size: .; V gene: TRBV29-1; CDR3 DNA: TGCAGCGTCGTTACAGGGACTAACTATGGCTACACCTTC; CDR3 protein: CSVVTGTNYGYTF
D gene: .; J gene: TRBJ1-1; clone size: .; V gene: TRBV14; CDR3 DNA: TGTGCCAGCAGCCAGCTCGGAGGAACTGAAGCTTTCTTT; CDR3 protein: CASSQLGGTEAFF
D gene: .; J gene: TRBJ2-7; clone size: few; V gene: TRBV4-1; CDR3 DNA: TGCGCCAGCAGCCAAGATTCGTCCCTAGAGCAGTACTTC; CDR3 protein: CASSQDSSLEQYF
D gene: .; J gene: TRBJ2-3; clone size: .; V gene: TRBV19; CDR3 DNA: TGTGCCAGTAGTATGAAGAGCGCAGATACGCAGTATTTT; CDR3 protein: CASSMKSADTQYF
D gene: TRBD2; J gene: TRBJ2-3; clone size: .; V gene: TRBV4-1; CDR3 DNA: TGCGCCAGCAGCCAAGAGAAGGCTAGCGGGGGAGATACGCAGTATTTT; CDR3 protein: CASSQEKASGGDTQYF
D gene: .; J gene: TRBJ1-5; clone size: few; V gene: TRBV27; CDR3 DNA: TGTGCCAGCAGTTACAGGGCCAGCCAGCCCCAGCATTTT; CDR3 protein: CASSYRASQPQHF
D gene: .; J gene: TRBJ1-5; clone size: few; V gene: TRBV6-4; CDR3 DNA: TGTGCCAGCAGTGACTCGGGATGCGTGAGCAATCAGCCCCAGCATTTT; CDR3 protein: CASSDSGCVSNQPQHF
D gene: .; J gene: TRBJ2-7; clone size: few; V gene: TRBV9; CDR3 DNA: TGTGCCAGCAGCGTAGGAGATGGACTCTACGAGCAGTACTTC; CDR3 protein: CASSVGDGLYEQYF
D gene: .; J gene: TRBJ2-1; clone size: few; V gene: TRBV5-4; CDR3 DNA: TGTGCCAGCAGAACCTGGAGCGGAGTTCACAATGAGCAGTTCTTC; CDR3 protein: CASRTWSGVHNEQFF
D gene: TRBD2; J gene: TRBJ2-3; clone size: .; V gene: TRBV24-1; CDR3 DNA: TGTGCCACCAGTGACGCCGGCCTTAGCGGGGACACAGATACGCAGTATTTT; CDR3 protein: CATSDAGLSGDTDTQYF
D gene: .; J gene: TRBJ2-1; clone size: .; V gene: TRBV4-1; CDR3 DNA: TGCGCCAGCAGCCAAGATGAGGATGAGCAGTTCTTC; CDR3 protein: CASSQDEDEQFF
D gene: .; J gene: TRBJ2-7; clone size: .; V gene: TRBV28; CDR3 DNA: TGTGCCAGCAGTTCGTCTACCGAGGGGGAGCAGTACTTC; CDR3 protein: CASSSSTEGEQYF
D gene: TRBD1; J gene: TRBJ2-1; clone size: few; V gene: TRBV7-9; CDR3 DNA: TGTGCCAGCAGCGGCTGGACAGGGAACAATGAGCAGTTCTTC; CDR3 protein: CASSGWTGNNEQFF
D gene: TRBD2; J gene: TRBJ2-1; clone size: few; V gene: TRBV24-1; CDR3 DNA: TGTGCCACTCTAGGAACTAGCGGCAGGGGTGAGCAGTTCTTC; CDR3 protein: CATLGTSGRGEQFF
D gene: .; J gene: TRBJ2-6; clone size: .; V gene: TRBV5-5; CDR3 DNA: TGTGCCACCCCGGACACAGCCAACGTCCTGACTTTC; CDR3 protein: CATPDTANVLTF
D gene: TRBD2; J gene: TRBJ2-7; clone size: .; V gene: TRBV11-2; CDR3 DNA: TGTGCCAGCAGCGCCCCGACTAGCGGGGGAACCTACGAGCAGTACTTC; CDR3 protein: CASSAPTSGGTYEQYF
D gene: .; J gene: TRBJ2-6; clone size: .; V gene: TRBV13; CDR3 DNA: TGTGCCAGCAGCTCAAGAGGGGCTGGGGCCAACGTCCTGACTTTC; CDR3 protein: CASSSRGAGANVLTF
D gene: .; J gene: TRBJ2-7; clone size: few; V gene: TRBV27; CDR3 DNA: TGTGCCAGCAGTTCGGGGATGGGAGTCGGGGGCGTGCAGTACTTC; CDR3 protein: CASSSGMGVGGVQYF